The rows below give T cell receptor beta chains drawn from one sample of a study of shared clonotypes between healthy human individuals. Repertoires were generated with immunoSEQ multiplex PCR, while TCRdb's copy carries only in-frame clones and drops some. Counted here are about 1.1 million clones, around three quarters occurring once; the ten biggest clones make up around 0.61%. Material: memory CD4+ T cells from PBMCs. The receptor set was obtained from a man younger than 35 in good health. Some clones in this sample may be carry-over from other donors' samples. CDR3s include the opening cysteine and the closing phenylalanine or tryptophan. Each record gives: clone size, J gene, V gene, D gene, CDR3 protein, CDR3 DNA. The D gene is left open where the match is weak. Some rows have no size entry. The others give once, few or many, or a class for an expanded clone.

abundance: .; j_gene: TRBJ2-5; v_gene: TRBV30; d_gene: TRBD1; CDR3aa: CAWSPGQVGETQYF; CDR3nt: TGTGCCTGGAGCCCCGGACAGGTCGGCGAGACCCAGTACTTC
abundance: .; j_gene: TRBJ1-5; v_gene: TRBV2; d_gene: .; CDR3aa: CASNGGAAPRPQHF; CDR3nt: TGTGCCAGCAATGGGGGGGCGGCCCCAAGGCCCCAGCATTTT
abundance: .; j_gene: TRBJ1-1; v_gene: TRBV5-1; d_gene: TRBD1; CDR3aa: CASSLLTGGANTEAFF; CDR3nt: TGCGCCAGCAGCTTACTAACAGGGGGAGCTAATACTGAAGCTTTCTTT
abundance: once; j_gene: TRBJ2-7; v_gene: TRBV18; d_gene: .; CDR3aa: CASSPPQSRRIEQYF; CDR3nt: TGTGCCAGCTCACCACCTCAATCCCGTCGGATAGAGCAGTACTTC
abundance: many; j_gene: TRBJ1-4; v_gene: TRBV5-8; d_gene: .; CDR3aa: CASSPRGRGEKLFF; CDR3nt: TGTGCCAGCAGCCCGCGTGGACGAGGTGAAAAACTGTTTTTT
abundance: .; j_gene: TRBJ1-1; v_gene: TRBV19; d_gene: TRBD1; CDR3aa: CASSRTGQGEAFF; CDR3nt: TGTGCCAGTAGTAGAACGGGACAGGGAGAAGCTTTCTTT
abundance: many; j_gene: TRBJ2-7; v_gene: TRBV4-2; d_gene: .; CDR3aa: CASSQDKGLWQYF; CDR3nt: TGTGCCAGCAGCCAAGATAAAGGGCTCTGGCAGTACTTC
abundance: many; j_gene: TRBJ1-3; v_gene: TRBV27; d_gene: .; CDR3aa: CASSLRYAGNTIYF; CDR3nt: TGTGCCAGCAGTTTAAGATACGCTGGAAACACCATATATTTT
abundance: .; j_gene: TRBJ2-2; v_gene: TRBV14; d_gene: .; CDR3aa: CASSRRGTGELFF; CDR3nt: TGTGCCAGCAGCCGCCGGGGCACCGGGGAGCTGTTTTTT
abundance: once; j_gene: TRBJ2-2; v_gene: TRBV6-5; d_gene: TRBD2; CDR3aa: CASSHGTSGRELFF; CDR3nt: TGTGCCAGCAGCCACGGGACTAGCGGGAGAGAGCTGTTTTTT
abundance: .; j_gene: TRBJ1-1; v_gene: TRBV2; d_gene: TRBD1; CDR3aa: CASRQGMNTEAFF; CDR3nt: TGTGCCAGCAGACAGGGGATGAACACTGAAGCTTTCTTT
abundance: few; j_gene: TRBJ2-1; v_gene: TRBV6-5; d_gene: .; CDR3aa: CASSYGWEGDNEQFF; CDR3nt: TGTGCCAGCAGTTACGGGTGGGAGGGGGACAATGAGCAGTTCTTC
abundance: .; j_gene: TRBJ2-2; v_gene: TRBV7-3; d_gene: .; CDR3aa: CASSSLLASGELFF; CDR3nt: TGTGCCAGCAGCTCCCTTTTAGCGTCCGGGGAGCTGTTTTTT
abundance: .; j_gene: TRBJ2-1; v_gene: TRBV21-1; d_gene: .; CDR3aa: CARARDGTSGNEQFF; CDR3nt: TGTGCCAGGGCCCGGGACGGGACTAGCGGGAATGAGCAGTTCTTC
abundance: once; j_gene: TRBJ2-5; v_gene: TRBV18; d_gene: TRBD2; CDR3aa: CASSPPGGEKETQYF; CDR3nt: TGTGCCAGCTCACCACCCGGGGGGGAAAAAGAGACCCAGTACTTC
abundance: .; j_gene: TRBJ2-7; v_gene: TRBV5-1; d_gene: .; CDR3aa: CASSLIWAGSDNEQYF; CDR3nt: TGCGCCAGCAGCTTGATTTGGGCGGGGTCGGACAACGAGCAGTACTTC
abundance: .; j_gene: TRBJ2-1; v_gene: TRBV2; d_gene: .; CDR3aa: CASSSGSDPGSNEQFF; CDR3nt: TGTGCCAGCAGCTCGGGATCAGACCCGGGGAGCAATGAGCAGTTCTTC
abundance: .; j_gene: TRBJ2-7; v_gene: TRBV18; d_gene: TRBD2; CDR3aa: CASSPPAGGGVSEQYF; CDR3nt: TGTGCCAGCTCACCACCGGCGGGAGGGGGTGTTTCCGAGCAGTACTTC
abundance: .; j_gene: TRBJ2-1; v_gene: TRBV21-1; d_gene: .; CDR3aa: CASSKSRTGLYNEQFF; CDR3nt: TGTGCCAGCAGCAAATCCCGGACAGGGTTGTACAATGAGCAGTTCTTC
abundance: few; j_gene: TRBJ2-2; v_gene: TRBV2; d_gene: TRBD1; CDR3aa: CASSADRGQGGELFF; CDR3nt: TGTGCCAGCAGTGCAGACAGGGGGCAAGGCGGGGAGCTGTTTTTT
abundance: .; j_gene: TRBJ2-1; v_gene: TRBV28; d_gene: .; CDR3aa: CASSFLGSPNEQFF; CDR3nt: TGTGCCAGCAGTTTTTTGGGGTCCCCGAACGAGCAGTTCTTC
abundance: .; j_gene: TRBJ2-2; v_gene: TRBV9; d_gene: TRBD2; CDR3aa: CASSVAGGIGELFF; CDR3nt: TGTGCCAGCAGCGTTGCGGGAGGGATCGGGGAGCTGTTTTTT
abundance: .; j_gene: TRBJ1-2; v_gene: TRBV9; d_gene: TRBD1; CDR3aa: CASSPHRGYRGYTF; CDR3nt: TGTGCCAGCAGCCCTCACAGGGGATATAGAGGCTACACCTTC
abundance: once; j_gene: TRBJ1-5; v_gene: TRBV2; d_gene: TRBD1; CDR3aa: CASSVGAGGLSNQPQHF; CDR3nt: TGTGCCAGCAGTGTTGGGGCAGGGGGATTAAGCAATCAGCCCCAGCATTTT
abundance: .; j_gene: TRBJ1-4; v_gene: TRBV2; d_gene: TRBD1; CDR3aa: CASRGDRGRGEKLFF; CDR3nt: TGTGCCAGCAGAGGGGACAGGGGGCGCGGGGAAAAACTGTTTTTT
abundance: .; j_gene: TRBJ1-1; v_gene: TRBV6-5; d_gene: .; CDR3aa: CASSYSGRTEAFF; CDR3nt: TGTGCCAGCAGTTACTCAGGTCGCACTGAAGCTTTCTTT
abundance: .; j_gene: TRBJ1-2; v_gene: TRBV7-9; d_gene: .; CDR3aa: CATGGRPPGGYTF; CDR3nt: TGTGCCACCGGGGGCAGGCCTCCGGGGGGCTACACCTTC
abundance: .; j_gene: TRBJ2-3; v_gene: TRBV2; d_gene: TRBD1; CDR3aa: CASSRDRGPADTQYF; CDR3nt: TGTGCCAGCAGTCGGGACAGGGGGCCTGCAGATACGCAGTATTTT
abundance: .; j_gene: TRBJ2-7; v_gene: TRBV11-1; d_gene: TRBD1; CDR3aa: CASSLEQGDPSYEQYF; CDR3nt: TGTGCCAGCAGCTTGGAACAGGGGGACCCCTCCTACGAGCAGTACTTC
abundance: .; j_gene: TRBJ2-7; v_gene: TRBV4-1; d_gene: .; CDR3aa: CASSQFPLDEQYF; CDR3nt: TGCGCCAGCAGCCAATTTCCACTCGACGAGCAGTACTTC
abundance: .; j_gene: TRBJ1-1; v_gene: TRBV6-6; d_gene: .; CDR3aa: CWSRGSPTEAFF; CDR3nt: TGTTGGAGCAGGGGATCCCCCACTGAAGCTTTCTTT
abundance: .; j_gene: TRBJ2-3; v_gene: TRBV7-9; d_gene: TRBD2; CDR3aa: CASSYFAGGTTDTQYF; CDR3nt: TGTGCCAGCAGCTATTTTGCGGGAGGCACCACAGATACGCAGTATTTT
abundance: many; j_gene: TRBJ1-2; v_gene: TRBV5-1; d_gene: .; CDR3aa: CASSPLGAGVYGYTF; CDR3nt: TGCGCCAGCAGTCCGTTGGGCGCAGGGGTTTACGGCTACACCTTC
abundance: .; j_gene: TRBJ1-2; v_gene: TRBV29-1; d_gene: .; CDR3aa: CSVITGSWGYTF; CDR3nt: TGCAGCGTGATCACCGGGTCTTGGGGCTACACCTTC
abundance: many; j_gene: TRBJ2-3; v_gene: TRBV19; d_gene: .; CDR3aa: CASSQIPGADTQYF; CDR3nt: TGTGCCAGTAGTCAAATCCCAGGGGCAGATACGCAGTATTTT
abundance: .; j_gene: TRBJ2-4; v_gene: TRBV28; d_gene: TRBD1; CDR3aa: CASRGTGQNIQYF; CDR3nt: TGTGCCAGCAGAGGGACAGGGCAAAACATTCAGTACTTC
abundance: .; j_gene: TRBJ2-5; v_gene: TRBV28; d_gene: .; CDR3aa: CASSLGGTSGGETQYF; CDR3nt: TGTGCCAGCAGTTTAGGCGGGACAAGCGGCGGGGAGACCCAGTACTTC
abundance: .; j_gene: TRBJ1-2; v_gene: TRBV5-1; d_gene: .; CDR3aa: CASSQAPVYGYTF; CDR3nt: TGCGCCAGCAGCCAGGCACCCGTCTATGGCTACACCTTC
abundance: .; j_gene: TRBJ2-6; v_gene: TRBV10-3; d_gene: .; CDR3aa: CAISDPKTGANVLTF; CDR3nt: TGTGCCATCAGTGACCCAAAGACTGGGGCCAACGTCCTGACTTTC
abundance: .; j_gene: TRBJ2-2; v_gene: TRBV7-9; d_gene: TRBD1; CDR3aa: CASSLGALRGTGELFF; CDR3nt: TGTGCCAGCAGCTTAGGGGCCCTCAGGGGGACCGGGGAGCTGTTTTTT